This TCR beta chain was found in a study of beta chain features in type 1 diabetes. Study-level information: In age, gender and cell yields, patients were similar to healthy donors.

CD45RO/CCR7/CD25/CD127/CD95/CD27 separated CD4+ naive, central memory, regulatory and stem cell-like memory cells by sorting. Sorted populations were all over 98% pure. TCRB transcripts that were expressed got sequenced, as all of the isolated RNA had been reverse transcribed. Libraries were prepared by immunoSEQ multiplex PCR; TCRdb keeps only in-frame clonotypes and omits some of them. Of some 44,000 clones in the sample, roughly half were seen once. CDR1 and CDR2 (germline): LNHDA, SQIVND (reference sequence). Trimming left V 4 bases short and J 3 bases short, with 19 bases between. The CDR3 has 16 amino acids.

This chain joins TRBV19 and TRBJ2-7; D may be TRBD1 (5 bases). The sequencing sample was made of Tregs from blood. The clonotype comes from a woman between 18 and 30 years old in good health. Here the CDR3 reads CASSTSGRVISYEQYF. The CDR3 region has the DNA TGTGCCAGTAGTACCTCTGGCAGGGTAATAAGCTACGAGCAGTACTTC.